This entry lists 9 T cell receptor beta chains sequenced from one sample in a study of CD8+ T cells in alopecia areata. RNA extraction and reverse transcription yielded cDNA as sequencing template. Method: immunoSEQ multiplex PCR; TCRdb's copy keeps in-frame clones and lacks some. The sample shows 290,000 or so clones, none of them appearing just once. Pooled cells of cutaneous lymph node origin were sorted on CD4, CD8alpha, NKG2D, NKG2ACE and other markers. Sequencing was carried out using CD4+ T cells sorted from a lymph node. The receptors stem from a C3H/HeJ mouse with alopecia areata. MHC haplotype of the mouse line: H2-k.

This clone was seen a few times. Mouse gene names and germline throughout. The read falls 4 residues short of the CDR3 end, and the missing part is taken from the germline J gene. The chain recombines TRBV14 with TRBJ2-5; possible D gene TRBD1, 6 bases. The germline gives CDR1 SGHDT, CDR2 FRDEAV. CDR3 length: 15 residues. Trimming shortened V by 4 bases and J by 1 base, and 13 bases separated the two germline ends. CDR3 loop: CASSPKGVDQDTQYF. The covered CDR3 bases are TGTGCCAGCAGTCCTAAGGGGGTCGACCAAGAC. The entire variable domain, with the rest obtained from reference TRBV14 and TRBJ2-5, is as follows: EAGVTQSPRYAVLQEGQAVSFWCDPISGHDTLYWYQQPRDQGPQLLVYFRDEAVIDNSQLPSDRFSAVRPKGTNSTLKIQSAKQGDTATYLCASSPKGVDQDTQYFGPGTRLLVL.

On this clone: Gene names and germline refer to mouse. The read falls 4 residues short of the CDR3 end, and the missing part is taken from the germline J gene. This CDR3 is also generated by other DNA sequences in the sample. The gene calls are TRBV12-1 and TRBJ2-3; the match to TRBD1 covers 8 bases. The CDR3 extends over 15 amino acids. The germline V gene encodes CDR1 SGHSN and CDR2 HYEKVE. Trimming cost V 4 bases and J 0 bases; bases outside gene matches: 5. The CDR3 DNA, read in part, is TGTGCCAGCTCCCCGACAGGGGCGAGTGCAGAA. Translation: CASSPTGASAE. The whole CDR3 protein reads CASSPTGASAETLYF. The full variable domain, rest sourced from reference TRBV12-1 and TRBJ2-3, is DSGVVQSPRHIIKEKGGRSVLTCIPISGHSNVVWYQQTLGKELKFLIQHYEKVERDKGFLPSRFSVQQFDDYHSEMNMSALELEDSAMYFCASSPTGASAETLYFGSGTRLTVL.

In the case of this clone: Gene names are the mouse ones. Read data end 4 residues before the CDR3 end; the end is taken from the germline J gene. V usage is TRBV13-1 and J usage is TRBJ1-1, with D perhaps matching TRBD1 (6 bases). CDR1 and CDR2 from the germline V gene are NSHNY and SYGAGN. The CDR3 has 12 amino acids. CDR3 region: CASSTGQSEVFF. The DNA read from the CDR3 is TGTGCCAGCAGTACCGGACAGTCA.

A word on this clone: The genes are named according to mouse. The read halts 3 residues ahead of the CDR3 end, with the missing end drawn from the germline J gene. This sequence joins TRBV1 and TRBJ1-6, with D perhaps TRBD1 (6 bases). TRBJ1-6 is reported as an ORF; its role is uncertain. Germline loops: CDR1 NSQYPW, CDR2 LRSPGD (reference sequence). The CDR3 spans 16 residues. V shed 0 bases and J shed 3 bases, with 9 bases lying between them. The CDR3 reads CTCSAEARGYNSPLYF. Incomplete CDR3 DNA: TGCACCTGCAGTGCAGAGGCCAGGGGCTATAATTCGCCC.

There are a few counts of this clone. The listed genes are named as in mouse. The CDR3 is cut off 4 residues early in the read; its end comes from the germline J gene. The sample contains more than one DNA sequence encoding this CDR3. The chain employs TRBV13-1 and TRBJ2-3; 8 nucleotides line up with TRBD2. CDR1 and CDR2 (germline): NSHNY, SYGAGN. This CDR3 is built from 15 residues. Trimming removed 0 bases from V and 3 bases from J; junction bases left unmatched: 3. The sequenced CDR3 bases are TGTGCCAGCAGTGATGCTCTGGGGGGCGCAGAA. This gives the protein CASSDALGGAE. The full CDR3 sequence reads CASSDALGGAETLYF.

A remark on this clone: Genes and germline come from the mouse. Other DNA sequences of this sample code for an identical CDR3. This CDR3 is CASSPGQGNTEVFF. The sequenced CDR3 bases are TGTGCTAGCAGTCCGGGACAGGGGAACACA. This rearrangement joins TRBV17 to TRBJ1-1; 9 positions match TRBD1. The read halts 4 residues ahead of the CDR3 end, with the missing end drawn from the germline J gene. The junction had 2 bases not matched to a gene; V was cut back by 5 bases and J by 1 base. Germline V lookup: CDR1 MNHDT, CDR2 YYDKIL. The length of the CDR3 is 14 residues.

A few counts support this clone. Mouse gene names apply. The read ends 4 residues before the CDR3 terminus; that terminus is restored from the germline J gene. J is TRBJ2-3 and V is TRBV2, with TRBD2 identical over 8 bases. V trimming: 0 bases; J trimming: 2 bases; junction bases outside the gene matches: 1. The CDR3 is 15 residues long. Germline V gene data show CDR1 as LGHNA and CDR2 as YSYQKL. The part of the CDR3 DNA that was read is TGTGCCAGCAGCCAAGACTGGGGGGTTGCAGAA. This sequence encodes CASSQDWGVAE. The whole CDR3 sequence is CASSQDWGVAETLYF.

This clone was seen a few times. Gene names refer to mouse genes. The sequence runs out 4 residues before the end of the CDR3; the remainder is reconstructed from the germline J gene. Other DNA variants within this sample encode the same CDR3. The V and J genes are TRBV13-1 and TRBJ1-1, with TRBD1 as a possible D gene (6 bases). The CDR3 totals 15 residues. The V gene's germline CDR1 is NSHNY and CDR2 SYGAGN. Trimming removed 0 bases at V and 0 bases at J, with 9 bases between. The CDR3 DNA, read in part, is TGTGCCAGCAGTGATGCAGGGACAACAAACACA. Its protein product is CASSDAGTTNT. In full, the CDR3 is CASSDAGTTNTEVFF.

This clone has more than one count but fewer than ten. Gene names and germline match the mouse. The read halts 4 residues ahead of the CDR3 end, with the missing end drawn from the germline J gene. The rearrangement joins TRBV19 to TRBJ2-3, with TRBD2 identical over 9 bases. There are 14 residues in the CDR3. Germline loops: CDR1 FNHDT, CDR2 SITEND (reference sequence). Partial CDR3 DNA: TGTGCCAGCAGTATGTGGGGGGGCGGAGAA. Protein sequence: CASSMWGGGE. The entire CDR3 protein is CASSMWGGGETLYF.